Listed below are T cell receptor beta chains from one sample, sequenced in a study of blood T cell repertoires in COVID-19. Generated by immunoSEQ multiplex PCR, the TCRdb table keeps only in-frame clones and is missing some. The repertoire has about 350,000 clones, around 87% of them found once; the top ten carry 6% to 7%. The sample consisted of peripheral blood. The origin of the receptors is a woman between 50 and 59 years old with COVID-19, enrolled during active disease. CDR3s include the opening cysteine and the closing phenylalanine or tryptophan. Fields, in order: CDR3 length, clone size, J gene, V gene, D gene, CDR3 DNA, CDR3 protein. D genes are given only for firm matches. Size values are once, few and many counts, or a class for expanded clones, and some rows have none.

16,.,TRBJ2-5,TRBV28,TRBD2,TGTGCCAGCAGTTCCCAGACTAGCGGGTACCAAGAGACCCAGTACTTC,CASSSQTSGYQETQYF
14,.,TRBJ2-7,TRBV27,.,TGTGCCAGCAGTTGGGTTCGGGATTCGTACGAGCAGTACTTC,CASSWVRDSYEQYF
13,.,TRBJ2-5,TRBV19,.,TGTGCCAGTAGTCCAACGGTGTGGGAGACCCAGTACTTC,CASSPTVWETQYF
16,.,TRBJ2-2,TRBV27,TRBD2,TGTGCCAGCAGTTTGTCTAGCGGGAGTATCACCGGGGAGCTGTTTTTT,CASSLSSGSITGELFF
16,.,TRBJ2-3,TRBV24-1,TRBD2,TGTGCCACCAGTGATTTGACTAGCGGGACGACAGATACGCAGTATTTT,CATSDLTSGTTDTQYF
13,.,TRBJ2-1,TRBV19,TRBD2,TGTGCCAGTACTAGCGGAAGCTACAATGAGCAGTTCTTC,CASTSGSYNEQFF
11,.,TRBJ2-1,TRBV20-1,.,TGCAGTGCTGAGGCACACAATGAGCAGTTCTTC,CSAEAHNEQFF
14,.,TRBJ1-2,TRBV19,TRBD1,TGTGCCAGTAGGGGACAGGGGCCGTCGGCTGGCTACACCTTC,CASRGQGPSAGYTF
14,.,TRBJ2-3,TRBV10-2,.,TGCGCCAGCAGGGGGGGGCAGCCCACAGATACGCAGTATTTT,CASRGGQPTDTQYF
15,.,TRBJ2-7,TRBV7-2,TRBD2,TGTGCCAGCAGCTTAGTGGGGACTACTCCTACCGAGCAGTACTTC,CASSLVGTTPTEQYF
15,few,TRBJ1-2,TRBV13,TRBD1,TGTGCCAGCAGCCCTCATAAACAGGGGGCAGGTGGCTACACCTTC,CASSPHKQGAGGYTF
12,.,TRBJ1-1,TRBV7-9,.,TGTGCCAGCAGCCATGGGGACTCTGAAGCTTTCTTT,CASSHGDSEAFF